This TCR beta chain appears in the sequencing data of a study of memory CD4+ T cells and cytomegalovirus serostatus. Across the study: This sample comes from healthy Belgian adults, under 10 CMV seropositive, around 26 seronegative. Notes on the study in general: Each of approximately 63 CMV-associated TCRbeta sequences occurred in one to five individuals.

Sequenced by immunoSEQ multiplex PCR; TCRdb stores in-frame clones only, minus some. The repertoire consists of around 45,000 clones, with about three quarters occurring once and the leading ten covering approximately 0.6%. To note about this clone: Its cognate antigen is unknown.

V was shortened by 0 bases and J by 0 bases, with 4 bases between the two germline ends. CDR1 SGHDT and CDR2 YYEEEE come from the germline V gene. CDR3 length: 15 amino acids. The sort gate was single viable CD3+CD4+CD8-CD45RO+ cells for memory CD4+ T cells. CMV serostatus came from serum IgG against pp150, pp28, p38, p52. The material sequenced was memory CD4+ T cells from blood. This TCR was sampled from an adult in good health and CMV-seronegative. The genes are TRBV5-6 and TRBJ2-6, with D unresolved. CDR3 in amino acids: CASSLVPSGANVLTF. CDR3 nucleotides: TGTGCCAGCAGCTTGGTCCCCTCTGGGGCCAACGTCCTGACTTTC.